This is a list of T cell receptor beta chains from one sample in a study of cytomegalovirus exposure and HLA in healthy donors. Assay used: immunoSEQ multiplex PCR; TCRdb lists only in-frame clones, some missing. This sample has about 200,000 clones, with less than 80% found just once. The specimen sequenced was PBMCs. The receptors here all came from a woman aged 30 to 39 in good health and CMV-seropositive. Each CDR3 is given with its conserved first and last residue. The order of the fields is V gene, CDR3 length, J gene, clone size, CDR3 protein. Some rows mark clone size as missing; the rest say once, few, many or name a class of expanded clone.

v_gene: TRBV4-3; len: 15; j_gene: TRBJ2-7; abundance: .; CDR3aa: CASSQDWSGAYEQYF
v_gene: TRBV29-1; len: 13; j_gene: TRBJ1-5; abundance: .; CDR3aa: CSAARGENQPQHF
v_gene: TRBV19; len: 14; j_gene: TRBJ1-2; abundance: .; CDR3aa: CASSIFVQGDGYTF
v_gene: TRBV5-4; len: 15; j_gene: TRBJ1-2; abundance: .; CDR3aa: CASSFRDSTIHGYTF
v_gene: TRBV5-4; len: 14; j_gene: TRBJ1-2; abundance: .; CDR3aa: CASRDRGHNSGYTF
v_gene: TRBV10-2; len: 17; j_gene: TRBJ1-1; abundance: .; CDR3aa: CASSDPQGARGDTEAFF
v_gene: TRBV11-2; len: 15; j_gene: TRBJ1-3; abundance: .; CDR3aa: CASSLEGTAGNTIYF
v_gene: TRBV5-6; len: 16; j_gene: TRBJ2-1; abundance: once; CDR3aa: CASSYLTSGRYNEQFF
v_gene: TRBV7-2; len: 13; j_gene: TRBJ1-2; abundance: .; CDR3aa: CASSIMRSTGYTF
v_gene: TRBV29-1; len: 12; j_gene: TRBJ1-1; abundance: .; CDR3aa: CRAGQMNTEAFF
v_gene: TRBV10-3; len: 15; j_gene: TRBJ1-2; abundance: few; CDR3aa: CAISPKAGRGYGYTF
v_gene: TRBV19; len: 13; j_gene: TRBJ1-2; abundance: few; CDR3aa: CASSLRVFYGYTF
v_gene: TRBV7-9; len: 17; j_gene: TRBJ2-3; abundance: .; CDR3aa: CASSPGTSGNLADTQYF
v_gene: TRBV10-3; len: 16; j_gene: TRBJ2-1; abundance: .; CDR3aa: CATGRSSGGPGNEQFF
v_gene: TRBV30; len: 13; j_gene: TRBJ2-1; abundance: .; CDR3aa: CAWRSGTYNEQFF
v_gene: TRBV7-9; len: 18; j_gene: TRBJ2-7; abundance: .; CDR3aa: CASSLVMKRTSDSYEQYF
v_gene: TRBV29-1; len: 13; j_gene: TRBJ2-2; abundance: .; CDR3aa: CSVEPGDTGELFF
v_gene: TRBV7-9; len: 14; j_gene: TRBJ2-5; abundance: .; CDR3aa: CASSFPLAVETQYF
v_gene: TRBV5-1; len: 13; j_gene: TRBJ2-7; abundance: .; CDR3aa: CASSRGGSYEQYF
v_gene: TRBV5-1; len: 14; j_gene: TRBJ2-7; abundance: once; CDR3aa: CASSPSGGPYEQYF
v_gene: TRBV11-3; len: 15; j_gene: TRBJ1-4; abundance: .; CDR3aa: CASSSKGWENEKLFF
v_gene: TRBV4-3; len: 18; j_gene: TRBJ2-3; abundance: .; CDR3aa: CASSPELAGGPSTDTQYF
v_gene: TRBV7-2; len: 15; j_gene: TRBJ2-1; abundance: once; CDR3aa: CASSLDQGTYNEQFF
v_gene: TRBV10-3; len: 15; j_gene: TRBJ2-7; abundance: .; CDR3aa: CAISEYDRGIYEQYF
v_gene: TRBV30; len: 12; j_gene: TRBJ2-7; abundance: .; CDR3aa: CAGTSGFYEQYF
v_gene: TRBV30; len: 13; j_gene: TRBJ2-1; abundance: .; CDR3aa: CAFGGGSYNEQFF
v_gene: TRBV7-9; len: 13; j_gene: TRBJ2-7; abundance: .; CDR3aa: CASSREVTYEQYF
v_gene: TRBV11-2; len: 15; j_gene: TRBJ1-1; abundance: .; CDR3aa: CASSFRGNLNTEAFF
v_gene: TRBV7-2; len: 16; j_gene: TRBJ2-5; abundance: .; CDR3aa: CASSLGLAGIAETQYF
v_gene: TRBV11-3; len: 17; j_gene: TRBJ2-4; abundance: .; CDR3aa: CASSPGTSGGAGNIQYF
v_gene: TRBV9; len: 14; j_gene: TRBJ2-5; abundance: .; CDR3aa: CASSVAAPGGTQYF
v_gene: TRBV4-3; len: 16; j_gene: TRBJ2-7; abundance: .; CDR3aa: CASSHGLAGGPYEQYF
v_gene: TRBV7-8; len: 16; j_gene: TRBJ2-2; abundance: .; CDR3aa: CASSLQTRGNTGELFF
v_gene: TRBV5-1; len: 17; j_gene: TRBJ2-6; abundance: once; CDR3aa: CASSDRAIVIGANVLTF
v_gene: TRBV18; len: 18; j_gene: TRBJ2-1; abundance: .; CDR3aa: CASSQNGIAGAQGDEQFF
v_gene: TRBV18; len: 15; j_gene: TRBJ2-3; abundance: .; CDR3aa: CASSPIPGTVNTQYF
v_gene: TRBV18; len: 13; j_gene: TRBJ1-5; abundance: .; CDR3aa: CASSWEPREPQHF
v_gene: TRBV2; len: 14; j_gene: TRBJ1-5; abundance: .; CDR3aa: CASSLDSSLGGQHF
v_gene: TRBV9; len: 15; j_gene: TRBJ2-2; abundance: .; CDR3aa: CASSVEPQGPGELFF
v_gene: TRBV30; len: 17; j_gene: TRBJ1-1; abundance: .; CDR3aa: CAWSGLVKGTGWTEAFF
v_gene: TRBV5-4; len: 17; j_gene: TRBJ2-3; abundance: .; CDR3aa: CASSSSTSGRGGDTQYF
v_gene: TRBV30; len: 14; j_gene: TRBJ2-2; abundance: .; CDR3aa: CAWRSRLAGGELFF
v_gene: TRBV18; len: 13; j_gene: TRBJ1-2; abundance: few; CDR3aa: CASSPIRMDGYTF
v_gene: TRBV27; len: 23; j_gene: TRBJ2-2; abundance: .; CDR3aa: CARQTGDRGSRTSGLWKSGELFF
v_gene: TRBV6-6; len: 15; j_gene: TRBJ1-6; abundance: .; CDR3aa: CASSYSTGGFSPLHF
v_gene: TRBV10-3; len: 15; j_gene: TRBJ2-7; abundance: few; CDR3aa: CAISHPGREKNEQYF
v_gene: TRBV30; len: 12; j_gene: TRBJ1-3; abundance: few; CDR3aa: CAWSVHGNTIYF
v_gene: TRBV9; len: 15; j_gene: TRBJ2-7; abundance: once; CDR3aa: CASSTSPSAVYEQYF
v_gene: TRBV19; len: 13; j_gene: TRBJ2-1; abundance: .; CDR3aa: CASSIDGRNEQFF
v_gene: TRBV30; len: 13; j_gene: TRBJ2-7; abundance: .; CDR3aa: CAWSLNREYEQYF
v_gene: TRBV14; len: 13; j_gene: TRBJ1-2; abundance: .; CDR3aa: CASSHSFNYGYTF
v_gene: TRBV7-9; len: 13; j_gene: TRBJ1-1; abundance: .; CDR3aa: CASSLLYHPEAFF
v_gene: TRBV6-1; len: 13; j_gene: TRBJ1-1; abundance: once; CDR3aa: CASSTGQGTEAFF
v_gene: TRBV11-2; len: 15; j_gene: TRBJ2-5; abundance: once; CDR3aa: CASSSIQGAGETQYF
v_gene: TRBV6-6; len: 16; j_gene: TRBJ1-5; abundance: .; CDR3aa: CASLQGVRVSNQPQHF